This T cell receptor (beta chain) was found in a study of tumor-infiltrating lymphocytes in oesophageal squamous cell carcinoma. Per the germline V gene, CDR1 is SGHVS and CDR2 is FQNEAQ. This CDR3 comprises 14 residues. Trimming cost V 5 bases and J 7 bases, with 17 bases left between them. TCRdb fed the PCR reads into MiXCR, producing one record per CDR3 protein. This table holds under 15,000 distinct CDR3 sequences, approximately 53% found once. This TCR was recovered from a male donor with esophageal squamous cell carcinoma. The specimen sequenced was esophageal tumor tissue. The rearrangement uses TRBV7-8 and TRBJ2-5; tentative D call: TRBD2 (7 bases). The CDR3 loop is CASSLREGGGTQYF. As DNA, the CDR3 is TGTGCCAGCAGCCTCAGGGAGGGAGGGGGGACCCAGTACTTC.